The rows below give T cell receptor beta chains drawn from one sample of a study of graft-versus-host responses after intestinal transplantation. Clones were sequenced by immunoSEQ multiplex PCR, and TCRdb holds only the in-frame ones, with some missing. The data contain under 20,000 clones, just under 75% of them singletons. The sequencing used ileum tissue, collected 14 days after transplant. These receptors were collected from a human patient who received an intestinal transplant, so some T cells may come from the graft donor. The CDR3 runs from the conserved cysteine through the conserved F or W. Each record gives: CDR3 DNA, CDR3 protein, clone size, J gene, V gene, D gene. D genes are given only for firm matches. Rows give clone size only sometimes, using once, few, many, or a class for an expanded clone.

TGTGCCATCAGTGCCTCGGAGACAGGGGGGATTAGGGATGAGCAGTTCTTC	CAISASETGGIRDEQFF	NA	TRBJ2-1	TRBV10-3	TRBD1
TGCAGCGTGCGGGCGGGGGAGCTGTTTTTT	CSVRAGELFF	NA	TRBJ2-2	TRBV29-1	NA
TGTGCCACCCGGGGCGGGAGTAACTATGGCTACACCTTC	CATRGGSNYGYTF	NA	TRBJ1-2	TRBV2	NA
TGTGCCACCTATCACAGGGACGCTTACAATGAGCAGTTCTTC	CATYHRDAYNEQFF	NA	TRBJ2-1	TRBV28	NA
TGTGCCAGCAGTGAAACGGCTAGCTCCTATAATTCACCCCTCCACTTT	CASSETASSYNSPLHF	NA	TRBJ1-6	TRBV2	NA
TGCGCCAGCAGCAAGCTAAGTAGGACAGAAGAAGCTTTCTTT	CASSKLSRTEEAFF	few	TRBJ1-1	TRBV5-1	NA
TGCGCCAGCAGCTTGGAACCAGCGGGGTCCAATGAGCAGTTCTTC	CASSLEPAGSNEQFF	NA	TRBJ2-1	TRBV5-1	TRBD2
TGTGCCAGCAGTTACGAGGCCAGTTCCTACGAGCAGTACTTC	CASSYEASSYEQYF	NA	TRBJ2-7	TRBV6-5	NA
TGTGCCAGCAGCCAAGTGAGGGGCCTGGAGCAGTACTTC	CASSQVRGLEQYF	few	TRBJ2-7	TRBV14	NA
TGTGCCAGCAGTTACTCTCCCGGGACCACTGAAGCTTTCTTT	CASSYSPGTTEAFF	NA	TRBJ1-1	TRBV6-5	NA
TGCGCCAGCAGCTTGGCCGCTCTAGCGGGCACAGATACGCAGTATTTT	CASSLAALAGTDTQYF	NA	TRBJ2-3	TRBV5-1	TRBD2
TGCAGCGCAGTTTTGGGCAGTCCCTATGGCTACACCTTC	CSAVLGSPYGYTF	NA	TRBJ1-2	TRBV29-1	NA
TGTGCCAGCAGCAACGGGGGCTACACCTTC	CASSNGGYTF	NA	TRBJ1-2	TRBV13	NA
TGTGCCAGCAGCACTACTCAGGGGGCTGGGGCCAACGTCCTGACTTTC	CASSTTQGAGANVLTF	NA	TRBJ2-6	TRBV7-9	TRBD1
TGTGCCAGCAGCGTAGGACCGGGACGGATTTACGAGCAGTACTTC	CASSVGPGRIYEQYF	NA	TRBJ2-7	TRBV9	NA
TGTGCCAGCAGCCCGGGACAGCCCGGCACTGAAGCTTTCTTT	CASSPGQPGTEAFF	NA	TRBJ1-1	TRBV7-9	TRBD1
TGTGCCAGCAGCCAAGGGGGTCGAGACTATGGCTACACCTTC	CASSQGGRDYGYTF	NA	TRBJ1-2	TRBV4-2	NA
TGTGCCAGCAGACCGAGCCCCCGACAGGGTCGGCACGAGCAGTACTTC	CASRPSPRQGRHEQYF	NA	TRBJ2-7	TRBV6-6	TRBD1
TGTGCCAGCAGTTACTCCGGGCGTTCCTACGAGCAGTACTTC	CASSYSGRSYEQYF	NA	TRBJ2-7	TRBV6-6	NA
TGTGCCAGCAGTTACATCACTTCGACAGGGTCCTTT	CASSYITSTGSF	NA	TRBJ1-1	TRBV6-5	TRBD1
TGTGCCATCAAGGTAAGGGGGAAGAACACTGAAGCTTTCTTT	CAIKVRGKNTEAFF	once	TRBJ1-1	TRBV10-3	NA
TGTGCCTGGAGATCCCGGCAGCAAGAGACCCAGTACTTC	CAWRSRQQETQYF	NA	TRBJ2-5	TRBV30	NA
TGTGCCAGCAACGGGCCGACAGGGGCCTACGAGCAGTACTTC	CASNGPTGAYEQYF	NA	TRBJ2-7	TRBV2	TRBD1
TGTGCCAGTAGTATGGGATACGGCAGCCAAGAGACCCAGTACTTC	CASSMGYGSQETQYF	few	TRBJ2-5	TRBV19	NA
TGTGCCAGTAGTCTGACGGCAAATCAGCCCCAGCATTTT	CASSLTANQPQHF	NA	TRBJ1-5	TRBV19	NA
TGTGCCAGCACACGGACAGTGGGGACTGAAGCTTTCTTT	CASTRTVGTEAFF	NA	TRBJ1-1	TRBV5-3	NA
TGCGCCAGCAGTCCGCATGGGACAGGGGGCGGCTACACCTTC	CASSPHGTGGGYTF	NA	TRBJ1-2	TRBV23-1	TRBD1
TGTGCCAGCAGCTTGATCGGCTTACCACGGTCGCAGTACTTC	CASSLIGLPRSQYF	NA	TRBJ2-7	TRBV5-6	NA
TGTGCCAGCAGTGACGGGGGGAACGAGCAGTACTTC	CASSDGGNEQYF	few	TRBJ2-7	TRBV6-1	TRBD2